What follows are 15 T cell receptor beta chains derived from one specimen sequenced in a study of T-cell reconstitution after alpha-beta-depleted transplantation in children. For TCRbeta, the library was prepared with unique molecular identifiers. From the PCR reads, TCRdb called clonotypes with MiXCR, one entry per CDR3 protein. The sample holds about 500,000 distinct CDR3 sequences, approximately 29% seen once. Source: PBMCs from the stem cell graft donor, taken from the stem cell graft. All receptors come from a human donor who donated a stem cell graft to a child with aplastic anemia.

This clonotype was detected a few times. The chain couples TRBV12-3 or TRBV12-4 to TRBJ2-5; 9 nucleotides align to TRBD2. This CDR3 has 13 amino acids. V trimming: 8 bases; J trimming: 4 bases; junction bases outside the gene matches: 5. The CDR3 sequence is CASGLAPRETQYF. As DNA, the CDR3 is TGTGCCAGCGGACTAGCGCCCAGAGAGACCCAGTACTTC.

This clonotype was detected many times. The rearrangement uses TRBV6-5 and TRBJ2-2; a weak D match, TRBD2 (5 bases). The V end was cut by 2 bases, the J end by 6 bases, with 7 bases between. This CDR3 is built from 13 residues. CDR1 and CDR2 from the germline V gene are MNHEY and SVGAGI. In DNA form, the CDR3 reads TGTGCCAGCAGTTACGAGGGTGCCGGGGAGCTGTTTTTT. Translated, it gives CASSYEGAGELFF.

The V call is TRBV4-3, the J call TRBJ1-1; D perhaps matches TRBD1 (5 bases). The length of the CDR3 is 14 residues. Germline CDR1 is LGHNA and CDR2 is YSLEER. V was clipped by 2 bases and J by 3 bases, with 10 bases between them. CDR3 in amino acids: CASSQIGTYTEAFF. CDR3 DNA: TGCGCCAGCAGCCAAATTGGGACTTACACTGAAGCTTTCTTT.

In this sample, this clonotype turned up a few times. The J gene is TRBJ2-5, the V gene TRBV15; D unresolved. Between the trimmed V and J ends, which lost 0 bases and 5 bases, there was a span of 13 bases. Germline V CDR1 and CDR2: LNHNV, YYDKDF (reference sequence). The CDR3 is 15 amino acids. The CDR3 DNA is TGTGCCACCAGCAGAGATAATTCGGGTGAGGAGACCCAGTACTTC. Its translation: CATSRDNSGEETQYF.

J is TRBJ2-3 and V is TRBV29-1; D is unresolved. Trimming left V 1 base short and J 0 bases short, with 11 bases between. Germline lookup yields CDR1 SQVTM and CDR2 ANQGSEA. CDR3 size: 15 residues. CDR3 coding DNA: TGCAGCGTTGAAGGTTCGAAAGGGAGCACAGATACGCAGTATTTT. Amino acids: CSVEGSKGSTDTQYF.

J is TRBJ1-1 and V is TRBV29-1, with D perhaps matching TRBD1 (6 bases). The CDR3 length is 12 residues. The V gene's germline CDR1 is SQVTM and CDR2 ANQGSEA. Trimming pared 7 bases from V and 2 bases from J, leaving 11 bases between. Here the CDR3 DNA reads TGCAGCGGGGGGACATTAAACACTGAAGCTTTCTTT. Protein product: CSGGTLNTEAFF.

This clonotype was seen only a few times. The genes are TRBV9 and TRBJ2-7; 9 bases are a match to TRBD2. Unmatched junction bases numbered 11, after V lost 4 bases and J lost 6 bases. Germline assignment: CDR1 SGDLS and CDR2 YYNGEE. The CDR3 has 15 residues. Here the CDR3 DNA reads TGTGCCAGCAGCTCAAAAGATAGCGGGAGTAGCGAGCAGTACGTC. Protein product: CASSSKDSGSSEQYV.

The gene calls are TRBV4-3 and TRBJ2-1; possibly TRBD2 for D (5 bases). Germline V gene lookup returns CDR1 LGHNA and CDR2 YSLEER. The CDR3 has 13 residues. Trimming shortened V by 0 bases and J by 7 bases, and 7 bases separated the two germline ends. CDR3: CASSQEGDNEQFF. Written as DNA, the CDR3 is TGCGCCAGCAGCCAAGAGGGAGATAATGAGCAGTTCTTC.

The chain carries TRBV28 and TRBJ2-7, with D tentatively TRBD2 (6 bases). The ends were cut back, 7 bases at V and 0 bases at J, with 13 bases in the middle. CDR1 and CDR2 from the germline V gene are MDHEN and SYDVKM. The CDR3 consists of 14 residues. This chain's CDR3 is CASIGGGSSYEQYF. The CDR3 DNA follows: TGTGCCAGCATAGGTGGAGGGAGCTCCTACGAGCAGTACTTC.

The chain joins TRBV7-9 to TRBJ2-1; TRBD1 agrees at 10 bases. CDR1 and CDR2 (germline): SEHNR, FQNEAQ (reference sequence). The CDR3 covers 17 residues. The trim removed 1 base at V and 1 base at J, leaving 4 bases unmatched. In nucleotides, the CDR3 is TGTGCCAGCAGCTTAGGACAGGGGGCTTGGTCCTACAATGAGCAGTTCTTC. Encoded protein: CASSLGQGAWSYNEQFF.

This sequence joins TRBV7-9 and TRBJ2-1, with TRBD2 matching over 11 bases. Trimming took 5 bases from V and 5 from J; bases not matched to a gene: 11. This CDR3 contains 17 residues. Per germline, CDR1 SEHNR and CDR2 FQNEAQ (reference sequence). The CDR3 sequence is CASSKALAGGVNNEQFF. The CDR3 bases are TGTGCCAGCAGCAAGGCCCTAGCGGGAGGCGTTAACAATGAGCAGTTCTTC. Full variable domain (outside the CDR3, taken from reference TRBV7-9 and TRBJ2-1): DTGVSQNPRHKITKRGQNVTFRCDPISEHNRLYWYRQTLGQGPEFLTYFQNEAQLEKSRLLSDRFSAERPKGSFSTLEIQRTEQGDSAMYLCASSKALAGGVNNEQFFGPGTRLTVL.

The gene calls are TRBV20-1 and TRBJ2-1; D not resolved. Trimming pared 3 bases from V and 9 bases from J, leaving 12 bases between. The CDR3 is 12 residues long. From germline, CDR1 is DFQATT and CDR2 SNEGSKA (reference sequence). CDR3 DNA: TGCAGTGCTAGTTTCGGAGTCAGTGAGCAGTTCTTC. Its translation: CSASFGVSEQFF.

A few counts support this clonotype. The chain recombines TRBV24-1 with TRBJ2-2; 11 nucleotides line up with TRBD2. J gave up 5 bases and V 3 bases, and 1 base lay outside the gene matches. CDR1 is KGHDR, CDR2 SFDVKD, per germline. The CDR3 sequence is 15 residues long. The CDR3 region is CATSDPSGRTGELFF. CDR3 bases: TGTGCCACCAGTGATCCTAGCGGGAGGACCGGGGAGCTGTTTTTT.

The chain is built from TRBV7-2 and TRBJ1-5; 7 bases fit TRBD1. Germline CDR1 SGHTA, CDR2 FQGNSA. The V and J ends lost 5 bases and 4 bases, in that order; junction bases with no gene match: 8. This CDR3 comprises 15 residues. The DNA for the CDR3 is TGTGCCAGCAGCCACCAGACAGGGATGAATCAGCCCCAGCATTTT. As protein: CASSHQTGMNQPQHF.

CDR3 bases: TGCAGTGCTGACGACAGCTACGAGCAGTACTTC. Protein product: CSADDSYEQYF. The chain carries TRBV20-1 and TRBJ2-7; possible D gene TRBD1, 5 bases. V was trimmed by 5 bases and J by 3 bases, leaving 8 bases between them. Germline V CDR1 and CDR2: DFQATT, SNEGSKA (reference sequence). This CDR3 is 11 amino acids long.